The sequence of this TCR beta chain was determined in a study of T cell clonality in common variable immunodeficiency. This clone has more than one count but fewer than ten. The antigen is not known. Coverage ceases 3 residues before the CDR3 finishes, and the germline J gene fills in the end. The CDR3 contains 13 residues. Germline V gene lookup returns CDR1 SGHTA and CDR2 FQGNSA. Study-level results: Common variable immunodeficiency TCR beta sequences reportedly had fewer deletions and N-nucleotide insertions.

Control and CVID samples contributed equal amounts of genomic DNA. Data came from immunoSEQ multiplex PCR; TCRdb stores just in-frame clones and leaves some out. This sample shows some 38,000 clones and no singletons; about 1% rests with the ten largest. The V and J genes are TRBV7-2 and TRBJ1-2; 7 nucleotides agree with TRBD1. This clonotype originated in a person aged 18 to 75 in good health. Sequencing input: peripheral blood mononuclear cells. The part of the CDR3 DNA that was read is TGTGCCAGCAGCATACAGGGGTCCTACGAC. It specifies CASSIQGSYD. The whole CDR3 region reads CASSIQGSYDYTF. The full variable domain, rest sourced from reference TRBV7-2 and TRBJ1-2, is GAGVSQSPSNKVTEKGKDVELRCDPISGHTALYWYRQSLGQGLEFLIYFQGNSAPDKSGLPSDRFSAERTGGSVSTLTIQRTQQEDSAVYLCASSIQGSYDYTFGSGTRLTVV.